This T cell receptor (beta chain) was sequenced during a study of T cell clonotyping in hematopoietic cell transplantation. About this clone: Its target is not known.

TCRdb keeps only in-frame clones here, not all; method: immunoSEQ multiplex PCR. The table has approximately 9,300 clones, less than 85% seen once. Findings and caveats of the study: Without cell sorting, CD4 versus CD8 contributions remain unresolved.

Trimming removed 2 bases from V and 0 bases from J, with 6 bases in between. The CDR3 loop spans 14 amino acids. From germline, CDR1 is MRHNA and CDR2 SNTAGT. The V and J genes are TRBV6-4 and TRBJ2-3, with D uncertain. The receptor's source is a male patient aged 55 to 70 who had an allogeneic stem cell transplant from an unrelated donor, so the T cells may come from the graft donor. Some clones in this sample may be carry-over from other donors' samples. The material sequenced was PBMCs, taken at the time of graft-versus-host disease after allogeneic stem cell transplant. CDR3 bases: TGTGCCAGCAGTGACAGGGCCAGCACAGATACGCAGTATTTT. Residues: CASSDRASTDTQYF.